This T cell receptor (beta chain) was found in a study of blood T cell repertoires in COVID-19. Study-wide context: COVID-19 samples from acute and convalescent phases originated in the United States, Italy and Spain. PBMCs, B-cell-depleted T cells, or T cells provided the cDNA or gDNA that made up the material.

Here immunoSEQ multiplex PCR was the method, and the copy in TCRdb shows in-frame clones only, minus some. The sample shows roughly 120,000 clones, around 85% of them seen only once. A Seattle source enrolled patients during active infection and followed them longitudinally. Germline CDR1 reads SGDLS; CDR2 reads YYNGEE. The CDR3 has 14 amino acids. V dropped 0 bases and J dropped 4 bases, with 7 bases sitting between them. The V and J genes are TRBV9 and TRBJ2-2; D gene unclear. The sequenced material came from peripheral blood. The sequence derives from a woman aged 60-70 years with COVID-19, enrolled during active disease. This chain's CDR3 is CASSVAFRTGELFF. The DNA of the CDR3 is TGTGCCAGCAGCGTAGCCTTTCGCACCGGGGAGCTGTTTTTT.